Listed below are T cell receptor beta chains from one sample, sequenced in a study of CD8 T cells in Susac syndrome. Using its own MiXCR run on the immunoSEQ multiplex PCR reads, TCRdb lists one record per CDR3 protein. In the table there are 200,000 to 300,000 distinct CDR3 sequences, around 93% of which are singletons. Sequencing input: CD4+ T cells from PBMCs. Receptors were obtained from a human donor with multiple sclerosis. Each CDR3 is given with its conserved first and last residue. Fields, in order: clone size, J gene, V gene, D gene, CDR3 protein, CDR3 DNA. The D gene is left open where the match is weak. Rows give clone size only sometimes, using once, few, many, or a class for an expanded clone.

size: .; J: TRBJ1-6; V: TRBV7-9; D: .; CDR3: CASSLGRASPLHF; DNA: TGTGCCAGCAGCTTGGGCAGGGCTTCACCCCTCCACTTT
size: few; J: TRBJ2-3; V: TRBV12-3/TRBV12-4; D: .; CDR3: CASSLLAADTQYF; DNA: TGTGCCAGCAGTTTGCTAGCCGCAGATACGCAGTATTTT
size: .; J: TRBJ1-2; V: TRBV12-3/TRBV12-4; D: .; CDR3: CASSSTPGNYGYTF; DNA: TGTGCCAGCAGTTCCACCCCGGGGAACTATGGCTACACCTTC
size: .; J: TRBJ2-2; V: TRBV19; D: .; CDR3: CASSPNPFGGELFF; DNA: TGTGCCAGTAGTCCCAACCCATTCGGCGGGGAGCTGTTTTTT
size: .; J: TRBJ2-1; V: TRBV7-2; D: TRBD2; CDR3: CASSSRRRENNEQFF; DNA: TGTGCCAGCAGCTCAAGACGGCGGGAGAACAATGAGCAGTTCTTC
size: .; J: TRBJ2-3; V: TRBV29-1; D: .; CDR3: CSVYPGGSRTDTQYF; DNA: TGCAGCGTTTATCCAGGGGGGAGTAGGACAGATACGCAGTATTTT
size: .; J: TRBJ1-1; V: TRBV30; D: .; CDR3: CAWTKRRAGEAFF; DNA: TGTGCCTGGACAAAAAGGAGGGCCGGTGAAGCTTTCTTT
size: .; J: TRBJ2-3; V: TRBV28; D: .; CDR3: CASEAGRSTDTQYF; DNA: TGTGCCAGCGAAGCAGGGCGAAGCACAGATACGCAGTATTTT
size: .; J: TRBJ1-2; V: TRBV20-1; D: .; CDR3: CSASDTLNYGYTF; DNA: TGCAGTGCTAGTGACACCCTGAACTATGGCTACACCTTC
size: .; J: TRBJ2-5; V: TRBV9; D: TRBD1; CDR3: CASSVGQGAETQYF; DNA: TGTGCCAGCAGCGTAGGACAGGGGGCAGAGACCCAGTACTTC
size: .; J: TRBJ1-4; V: TRBV6-1; D: .; CDR3: CASTSTLNEKLFF; DNA: TGTGCCAGCACGTCGACACTTAATGAAAAACTGTTTTTT
size: .; J: TRBJ1-1; V: TRBV24-1; D: .; CDR3: CATSDLKGGRAEAFF; DNA: TGTGCCACCAGTGATTTGAAGGGGGGGAGGGCTGAAGCTTTCTTT
size: .; J: TRBJ2-3; V: TRBV5-1; D: .; CDR3: CASSLVGGNTDTQYF; DNA: TGCGCCAGCAGCTTGGTCGGCGGAAACACAGATACGCAGTATTTT
size: few; J: TRBJ1-6; V: TRBV29-1; D: .; CDR3: CSVLTESSYNSPLHF; DNA: TGCAGCGTCCTTACAGAGAGCTCCTATAATTCACCCCTCCACTTT
size: few; J: TRBJ2-3; V: TRBV6-5; D: .; CDR3: CASSLTGTDTQYF; DNA: TGTGCCAGCAGTTTAACAGGGACAGATACGCAGTATTTT
size: .; J: TRBJ1-1; V: TRBV30; D: .; CDR3: CAWSGWAGTEAFF; DNA: TGTGCCTGGAGTGGATGGGCCGGCACTGAAGCTTTCTTT
size: few; J: TRBJ2-5; V: TRBV12-3/TRBV12-4; D: .; CDR3: CASSFRGLQETQYF; DNA: TGTGCCAGCAGTTTCCGGGGGTTACAAGAGACCCAGTACTTC
size: .; J: TRBJ2-5; V: TRBV24-1; D: .; CDR3: CATRGLAETQYF; DNA: TGTGCCACCAGGGGTCTGGCAGAGACCCAGTACTTC
size: .; J: TRBJ1-5; V: TRBV7-2; D: TRBD1; CDR3: CASSHRARQGGQPQHF; DNA: TGTGCCAGCAGCCACAGGGCTCGACAGGGGGGTCAGCCCCAGCATTTT
size: .; J: TRBJ2-7; V: TRBV6-1; D: .; CDR3: CATSFGQGPPYEQYF; DNA: TGTGCCACTTCATTTGGGCAGGGTCCCCCCTACGAGCAGTACTTC
size: .; J: TRBJ2-5; V: TRBV6-5; D: .; CDR3: CASSYAEISSQETQYF; DNA: TGTGCCAGCAGTTACGCGGAAATAAGCAGCCAAGAGACCCAGTACTTC
size: .; J: TRBJ2-1; V: TRBV20-1; D: .; CDR3: CSAYSTGNEQFF; DNA: TGCAGTGCATACTCGACAGGCAATGAGCAGTTCTTC
size: .; J: TRBJ1-1; V: TRBV20-1; D: .; CDR3: CSARDIHGGTEAFF; DNA: TGCAGTGCTAGAGATATCCACGGGGGCACTGAAGCTTTCTTT
size: .; J: TRBJ2-1; V: TRBV5-1; D: TRBD2; CDR3: CASSTSGGANEQFF; DNA: TGCGCCAGCAGCACTAGCGGGGGGGCCAATGAGCAGTTCTTC
size: .; J: TRBJ2-6; V: TRBV7-2; D: .; CDR3: CASSLGSGSSGANVLTF; DNA: TGTGCCAGCAGCTTAGGATCGGGCAGCTCTGGGGCCAACGTCCTGACTTTC
size: .; J: TRBJ2-2; V: TRBV7-9; D: .; CDR3: CASSHRMGGSGELFF; DNA: TGTGCCAGCAGCCACCGAATGGGGGGCTCCGGGGAGCTGTTTTTT
size: .; J: TRBJ2-3; V: TRBV6-5; D: .; CDR3: CASTPQFTDTQYF; DNA: TGTGCCAGCACCCCCCAGTTCACAGATACGCAGTATTTT
size: .; J: TRBJ1-1; V: TRBV7-7; D: .; CDR3: CASSLLAGAKAEAFF; DNA: TGTGCTAGCAGCTTATTGGCGGGGGCGAAGGCTGAAGCTTTCTTT
size: .; J: TRBJ2-5; V: TRBV9; D: .; CDR3: CASSVGHRFRDQETQYF; DNA: TGTGCCAGCAGCGTGGGCCATAGGTTCCGTGATCAAGAGACCCAGTACTTC
size: .; J: TRBJ1-1; V: TRBV15; D: .; CDR3: CATRARGNTEAFF; DNA: TGTGCCACCAGAGCCAGGGGCAACACTGAAGCTTTCTTT
size: .; J: TRBJ1-2; V: TRBV28; D: .; CDR3: CASSFRAANYGYTF; DNA: TGTGCCAGCAGTTTCAGGGCTGCTAACTATGGCTACACCTTC
size: .; J: TRBJ2-2; V: TRBV18; D: .; CDR3: CASSPLGLGNTGELFF; DNA: TGTGCCAGCTCACCACTGGGTCTTGGTAACACCGGGGAGCTGTTTTTT
size: .; J: TRBJ2-5; V: TRBV4-1; D: TRBD1; CDR3: CASSQGGRGQGSQYF; DNA: TGCGCCAGCAGCCAAGGAGGAAGGGGGCAGGGGAGCCAGTACTTC
size: .; J: TRBJ2-2; V: TRBV5-1; D: .; CDR3: CASSPGPPQAYTGELFF; DNA: TGCGCCAGCAGCCCGGGGCCCCCCCAGGCATACACCGGGGAGCTGTTTTTT
size: .; J: TRBJ1-5; V: TRBV15; D: .; CDR3: CATTRGGGTNQPQHF; DNA: TGTGCCACCACCAGAGGGGGGGGAACCAATCAGCCCCAGCATTTT
size: .; J: TRBJ2-7; V: TRBV20-1; D: TRBD1; CDR3: CSAGTGGHYEQYF; DNA: TGCAGTGCAGGGACAGGGGGCCACTACGAGCAGTACTTC
size: once; J: TRBJ2-4; V: TRBV27; D: .; CDR3: CASSPTTAGAKNIQYF; DNA: TGTGCCAGCAGTCCGACGACAGCCGGGGCCAAAAACATTCAGTACTTC
size: .; J: TRBJ1-6; V: TRBV12-3/TRBV12-4; D: TRBD1; CDR3: CASSGQGGNSPLHF; DNA: TGTGCCAGCAGTGGACAGGGAGGAAATTCACCCCTCCACTTT
size: once; J: TRBJ2-1; V: TRBV6-2/TRBV6-3; D: .; CDR3: CASSSPGESNSYNEQFF; DNA: TGTGCCAGCAGCTCGCCTGGGGAATCCAACTCCTACAATGAGCAGTTCTTC
size: .; J: TRBJ1-2; V: TRBV9; D: .; CDR3: CASSVSAAYGYTF; DNA: TGTGCCAGCAGCGTCTCGGCAGCCTATGGCTACACCTTC
size: once; J: TRBJ1-2; V: TRBV4-1; D: TRBD1; CDR3: CASSLTGGGSYGYTF; DNA: TGCGCCAGCAGCCTCACAGGGGGCGGTAGCTATGGCTACACCTTC
size: .; J: TRBJ2-3; V: TRBV7-9; D: TRBD2; CDR3: CASTRGSGTDTQYF; DNA: TGTGCCAGCACCCGCGGGAGCGGCACAGATACGCAGTATTTT
size: .; J: TRBJ2-7; V: TRBV28; D: TRBD2; CDR3: CASSLSGAGYEQYF; DNA: TGTGCCAGCAGTTTAAGCGGGGCGGGCTACGAGCAGTACTTC
size: .; J: TRBJ1-5; V: TRBV12-3/TRBV12-4; D: TRBD1; CDR3: CASSLQGLSNQPQHF; DNA: TGTGCCAGCAGCCTACAGGGGCTTAGCAATCAGCCCCAGCATTTT
size: once; J: TRBJ2-7; V: TRBV7-3; D: TRBD1; CDR3: CASSLRGTGDYEQYF; DNA: TGTGCCAGCAGCTTAAGGGGGACAGGAGACTACGAGCAGTACTTC
size: .; J: TRBJ2-7; V: TRBV6-1; D: .; CDR3: CASSVAGLSNHYEQYF; DNA: TGTGCCAGCAGTGTCGCGGGACTTTCGAACCACTACGAGCAGTACTTC
size: .; J: TRBJ2-3; V: TRBV6-1; D: TRBD1; CDR3: CASRSQGATDTQYF; DNA: TGTGCCAGCAGAAGTCAGGGGGCCACAGATACGCAGTATTTT
size: .; J: TRBJ1-1; V: TRBV29-1; D: .; CDR3: CSVSGARDTEAFF; DNA: TGCAGCGTTAGTGGGGCCCGGGACACTGAAGCTTTCTTT
size: .; J: TRBJ1-4; V: TRBV5-1; D: .; CDR3: CASSTGNSKEKLFF; DNA: TGCGCCAGCTCCACAGGGAACTCAAAGGAAAAACTGTTTTTT
size: once; J: TRBJ2-5; V: TRBV3-1; D: .; CDR3: CASSPSGGRKTQYF; DNA: TGTGCCAGCAGCCCGTCGGGGGGCAGAAAGACCCAGTACTTC
size: .; J: TRBJ1-2; V: TRBV7-2; D: .; CDR3: CASSLRWGDDGYTF; DNA: TGTGCCAGCAGCTTAAGATGGGGGGATGATGGCTACACCTTC